Following are 27 T cell receptor beta chains from one sample sequenced in a study of identical twins' blood T cells. In TCRdb, the 5' RACE reads were re-called with MiXCR into one record per CDR3 protein. The sample lists 350,000 to 450,000 distinct CDR3 sequences, more than 25% occurring once. Input material: PBMCs. These receptors all come from a woman aged 18 to 55 in good health.

Ten or more counts support this clonotype. CDR3 nucleotides: TGTGCCAGCAAGCTTACGCGGGGAGACACCGGGGAGCTGTTTTTT. Amino acid sequence: CASKLTRGDTGELFF. The gene calls are TRBV11-2 and TRBJ2-2, with D perhaps TRBD2 (6 bases). Between the trimmed V and J ends, which lost 7 bases and 3 bases, there was a span of 15 bases. Germline values: CDR1 SGHAT, CDR2 FQNNGV. The CDR3 loop spans 15 amino acids.

V gene TRBV2 combines with J gene TRBJ1-1, with 9 positions matching TRBD1. V shed 8 bases, J shed 4 bases, and the junction held 8 bases outside the gene matches. The CDR3 has 14 amino acids. From germline, CDR1 is SNHLY and CDR2 FYNNEI. This chain's CDR3 is CASDPQGAGTEAFF. The CDR3 nucleotides read TGTGCCAGCGACCCACAGGGGGCTGGCACTGAAGCTTTCTTT.

The rearrangement joins TRBV2 to TRBJ1-3; 10 nucleotides match TRBD1. Trimming took 6 bases from V and 5 from J; bases not matched to a gene: 7. CDR3 length: 15 amino acids. The germline gives CDR1 SNHLY, CDR2 FYNNEI. CDR3 sequence (DNA): TGTGCCAGCAGAACAGGGACAGGGGACCGAAACACCATATATTTT. It is translated as CASRTGTGDRNTIYF.

This chain uses TRBV4-2 with TRBJ2-3; TRBD2 matches at 7 bases. This CDR3 comprises 16 residues. V trimming: 8 bases; J trimming: 0 bases; junction bases outside the gene matches: 11. Per the germline V gene, CDR1 is LGHNA and CDR2 is YNFKEQ. CDR3 DNA sequence: TGTGCCAGCCGACGTGGGAGGGTCTCTAGCACAGATACGCAGTATTTT. It translates to CASRRGRVSSTDTQYF.

This clonotype has just a few counts. The chain employs TRBV20-1 and TRBJ1-1; D unclear. Germline V gene lookup returns CDR1 DFQATT and CDR2 SNEGSKA (reference sequence). The CDR3 is 13 residues long. Trimming pared 3 bases from V and 5 bases from J, leaving 13 bases between. The CDR3 DNA follows: TGCAGTGCTAGCCGACGGGGTGGGACTGAAGCTTTCTTT. This encodes CSASRRGGTEAFF.

This clonotype was picked up a small number of times. CDR3 in amino acids: CASSLQAIGEQFF. CDR3 bases: TGTGCCAGCAGCTTGCAGGCGATCGGCGAGCAGTTCTTC. V is TRBV5-4 and J is TRBJ2-1; D is unclear. Germline CDR1 reads SGHNT; CDR2 reads YYREEE (reference sequence). Trimming took 1 base from V and 10 from J, leaving 12 bases between them. CDR3 length equals 13 residues.

The sample holds a few counts of this clonotype. V is TRBV7-8 and J is TRBJ1-1, with D maybe TRBD1 (6 bases). This CDR3 is 16 amino acids long. Germline CDR1 SGHVS, CDR2 FQNEAQ. The V gene lost 5 bases and the J gene lost 4 bases, with 20 bases spanning the gap. DNA for the CDR3: TGTGCCAGCAGCCCATCGGCGGGGGGCCGGGTCACTGAAGCTTTCTTT. Translated: CASSPSAGGRVTEAFF.

This clonotype has just a few counts. The genes are TRBV29-1 and TRBJ1-2; TRBD1 agrees at 7 bases. The CDR3 loop spans 13 amino acids. V trimming: 3 bases; J trimming: 6 bases; junction bases outside the gene matches: 7. CDR1 and CDR2 (germline): SQVTM, ANQGSEA. The CDR3 reads CSVEDRSGDGYTF. CDR3 bases: TGCAGCGTTGAGGACAGGTCTGGGGATGGCTACACCTTC.

This rearrangement joins TRBV7-9 to TRBJ2-1; 9 nucleotides agree with TRBD2. Germline trimming cut 4 bases from V and 14 bases from J; bases unmatched to any gene: 18. Germline V gives CDR1 SEHNR, CDR2 FQNEAQ (reference sequence). The CDR3 loop spans 16 amino acids. The CDR3 here is CASSSAWVAGDFQKFF. CDR3 bases: TGTGCCAGCAGCTCCGCGTGGGTAGCGGGAGATTTTCAGAAGTTCTTC.

This clonotype appeared many times. In nucleotides, the CDR3 is TGTGCCAGCAGTTTCCGGGACAGGGACTACGAGCAGTACTTC. This gives the protein CASSFRDRDYEQYF. The chain has TRBV12-3 or TRBV12-4 and TRBJ2-7; 9 bases are a match to TRBD1. V lost 3 bases and J lost 3; bases outside the gene matches: 3. This CDR3 comprises 14 residues.

The chain has TRBV30 and TRBJ1-2, with D unclear. The germline CDR1 and CDR2 sequences are GTSNPN and SVGIG (reference sequence). The V gene lost 5 bases and the J gene lost 3 bases, with 13 bases spanning the gap. The length of the CDR3 is 13 residues. The CDR3 region is CAWVRSAHYGYTF. In DNA form, the CDR3 reads TGTGCCTGGGTCAGGTCGGCTCACTATGGCTACACCTTC.

This clonotype has a handful of counts. V is TRBV2 and J is TRBJ1-6; D gene unclear. CDR1 is SNHLY, CDR2 FYNNEI, per germline. The V end lost 7 bases, the J end lost 7 bases, and 11 bases lay between the germline ends. This CDR3 has 13 amino acids. CDR3: CASTPHPNSPLHF. CDR3 sequence (DNA): TGTGCCAGCACTCCCCACCCCAATTCACCCCTCCACTTT.

The rearrangement joins TRBV20-1 to TRBJ2-3; TRBD2 agrees at 7 bases. This CDR3 contains 14 residues. V lost 3 bases and J lost 3; bases outside the gene matches: 6. Germline assignment: CDR1 DFQATT and CDR2 SNEGSKA (reference sequence). The CDR3 DNA reads TGCAGTGCTAGCCTGGGGGGGAATACAGATACGCAGTATTTT. Its protein is CSASLGGNTDTQYF.

Turning to this clonotype: This CDR3 is missing its conserved last phenylalanine or tryptophan, likely due to a read error. The gene calls are TRBV4-3 and TRBJ2-1, with D possibly being TRBD2 (6 bases). The CDR3 totals 15 residues. CDR1 is LGHNA and CDR2 is YSLEER in the germline V gene. In nucleotides, the CDR3 is TGCTCCAGCAGCCAGACTGTGGACTATTACAATGAGCAGTTCTTG. It codes for CSSSQTVDYYNEQFL.

This CDR3 reads CSVDNNTEAFF. CDR3 DNA: TGCAGCGTTGATAATAACACTGAAGCTTTCTTT. This chain connects TRBV29-1 to TRBJ1-1; D is uncertain. CDR3 length: 11 amino acids. From germline, CDR1 is SQVTM and CDR2 ANQGSEA. The V end lost 3 bases, the J end lost 2 bases, and 4 bases lay between the germline ends.

The chain is built from TRBV12-3 or TRBV12-4 and TRBJ2-1; TRBD2 aligns across 9 bases. The CDR3 runs 14 residues. The trim removed 6 bases at V and 3 bases at J, leaving 3 bases unmatched. CDR3 region: CASRKREDYNEQFF. CDR3 DNA: TGTGCCAGCAGGAAGCGGGAGGACTACAATGAGCAGTTCTTC.

The chain recombines TRBV7-2 with TRBJ1-2; 8 bases are shared with TRBD1. Trimming took 0 bases from V and 6 from J; bases not matched to a gene: 6. Per the germline V gene, CDR1 is SGHTA and CDR2 is FQGNSA. The length of the CDR3 is 15 residues. In nucleotides, the CDR3 is TGTGCCAGCAGCTTAGCTGCGGGACAGGAGCATGGCTACACCTTC. Residues: CASSLAAGQEHGYTF.

In regard to this clonotype: The junction departs from the called germline gene at one end, perhaps through a read error. V and J are TRBV29-1 and TRBJ2-2; TRBD1 matches 7 bases. The CDR3 extends over 14 amino acids. Germline V gene sequence: CDR1 SQVTM, CDR2 ANQGSEA. The CDR3 spells CSVGDSLNTGELSF. The CDR3 bases are TGCAGCGTTGGGGACAGCCTCAACACCGGGGAGCTGTCTTTT.

This clonotype was seen a few times. The CDR3 region is CSVAVGIYGYTF. The DNA of the CDR3 is TGCAGCGTTGCTGTGGGTATCTATGGCTACACCTTC. The chain uses TRBV29-1 and TRBJ1-2; D unclear. Trimming shortened V by 4 bases and J by 4 bases, and 10 bases separated the two germline ends. Germline-derived CDR1 and CDR2 are SQVTM and ANQGSEA. The CDR3 loop spans 12 amino acids.

There are many counts of this clonotype. The V gene is TRBV6-2 or TRBV6-3, the J gene TRBJ2-2; 9 nucleotides agree with TRBD2. Trimming removed 7 bases from V and 5 bases from J; junction bases left unmatched: 5. The germline CDR1 and CDR2 sequences are MNHEY and SVGEGT. The CDR3 is made up of 14 amino acids. CDR3 sequence: CASIRAGGTGELFF. The CDR3 bases are TGTGCCAGCATACGAGCGGGAGGAACCGGGGAGCTGTTTTTT.

This chain links TRBV29-1 with TRBJ1-5; D unclear. The CDR3 extends over 13 amino acids. Trimming removed 4 bases at V and 3 bases at J, with 10 bases between. Germline CDR1 SQVTM, CDR2 ANQGSEA. The CDR3 DNA reads TGCAGCGTTGCCGAGGAGAACAATCAGCCCCAGCATTTT. Translating gives CSVAEENNQPQHF.

This clonotype was seen at least ten times. V and J are TRBV6-6 and TRBJ1-1; the D gene is possibly TRBD1 (5 bases). Germline V gives CDR1 MNHNY, CDR2 SVGAGI (reference sequence). V lost 5 bases and J lost 4, with 20 bases in between. This CDR3 has 16 amino acids. Here the CDR3 reads CASSKGTPRVTTEAFF. CDR3 coding DNA: TGTGCCAGCAGTAAAGGGACCCCAAGGGTGACCACTGAAGCTTTCTTT.

This clonotype was seen a few times. The chain is built from TRBV19 and TRBJ1-2, with D perhaps TRBD1 (5 bases). Germline V gene data show CDR1 as LNHDA and CDR2 as SQIVND (reference sequence). The CDR3 has 17 amino acids. Trimming took 6 bases from V and 6 from J, leaving 26 bases between them. This CDR3 is CASSGGTIANGKNGYTF. CDR3 bases: TGTGCCAGTAGCGGCGGGACGATAGCTAATGGAAAGAATGGCTACACCTTC.

The chain joins TRBV5-1 to TRBJ2-1; 8 bases match TRBD1. Germline CDR1 SGHRS, CDR2 YFSETQ. There are 16 residues in the CDR3. Trimming cost V 4 bases and J 0 bases; bases outside gene matches: 6. CDR3: CASSGGQVSSYNEQFF. In DNA form, the CDR3 reads TGCGCCAGCAGCGGGGGACAGGTTAGCTCCTACAATGAGCAGTTCTTC.

In this sample, this clonotype turned up many times. CDR3 in DNA: TGTGCCAGCAGCCCGGACAGTAGAAAAGCTTTCTTT. Translation: CASSPDSRKAFF. The chain is built from TRBV6-2 or TRBV6-3 and TRBJ1-1; D may be TRBD1 (6 bases). The ends were cut back, 6 bases at V and 9 bases at J, with 14 bases in the middle. This CDR3 is 12 amino acids long. Germline V gene lookup returns CDR1 MNHEY and CDR2 SVGEGT.

This chain links TRBV20-1 with TRBJ2-1, with 12 bases that match TRBD2. Losses at the gene ends were 1 base for V and 3 bases for J; bases not matched to a gene: 4. CDR1 and CDR2 from the germline V gene are DFQATT and SNEGSKA (reference sequence). CDR3 length equals 16 residues. CDR3 in DNA: TGCAGTGCTAGAGCTAGCGGGGGGGGATTCTACAATGAGCAGTTCTTC. Translation gives CSARASGGGFYNEQFF.

This clonotype was recorded a few times. The genes are TRBV27 and TRBJ1-1; a weak D match, TRBD1 (6 bases). Germline CDR1 and CDR2: MNHEY and SMNVEV (reference sequence). V was trimmed by 5 bases and J by 0 bases, leaving 13 bases between them. This CDR3 is built from 15 residues. The CDR3 DNA follows: TGTGCCAGCAGTATTCTAGGGGGGATGAACACTGAAGCTTTCTTT. Its protein product is CASSILGGMNTEAFF.